Given below is one TCR beta chain in context. Investigators spread the genomic DNA of each subset evenly over several immunoSEQ plates. Authors' methods: In the immunoSEQ data, sequences were junction-only and lacked quality scores, so filtering differed. The table came from immunoSEQ multiplex PCR; TCRdb's copy has only in-frame clones and leaves some out. From that table come the V and J calls and clone size; the DNA was used to work out D and trimming. Among about 980,000 clones listed, 76% were seen once. The CDR3 has 17 amino acids. Trimming removed 1 base at V and 7 bases at J, with 21 bases between. This record comes from a study of shared clonotypes between healthy human individuals.

The chain is built from TRBV5-3 and TRBJ2-1; either TRBD1 or TRBD2 may fit D (6 bases each). TRBV5-3 is known as an ORF, though its function is uncertain. This clonotype was obtained from a man between 18 and 29 years old in good health. The sequenced sample was memory CD4+ T cells sorted from blood. The sample's subset: CD45RA-negative fraction. The CDR3, as DNA: TGTGCCAGAAGCTTGAACCTAGGGGGGAGAGGTCGTAATGAGCAGTTCTTC. It encodes CARSLNLGGRGRNEQFF.